Sequencing of this T cell receptor beta chain was carried out in a study of T cell responses to AZD1222 COVID-19 vaccine. The CDR3 totals 12 residues. The V and J ends lost 5 bases and 3 bases respectively, with 7 bases between them. Germline V gene lookup returns CDR1 LGHDT and CDR2 YNNKEL (reference sequence). This table comes from immunoSEQ multiplex PCR, and its TCRdb copy is limited to in-frame clones, with some not included. Of over 150,000 clones listed, around 89% are singletons. This chain connects TRBV3-1 (or the pseudogene TRBV3-2) to TRBJ1-1; D gene ambiguous. The TCR sequence derives from an adult who received the AZD1222 COVID-19 vaccine. Sequenced material: peripheral blood, taken 28 days after the second AZD1222 dose. CDR3 bases: TGTGCCAGCAGCTCAGGTTACACTGAAGCTTTCTTT. Encoded protein: CASSSGYTEAFF.